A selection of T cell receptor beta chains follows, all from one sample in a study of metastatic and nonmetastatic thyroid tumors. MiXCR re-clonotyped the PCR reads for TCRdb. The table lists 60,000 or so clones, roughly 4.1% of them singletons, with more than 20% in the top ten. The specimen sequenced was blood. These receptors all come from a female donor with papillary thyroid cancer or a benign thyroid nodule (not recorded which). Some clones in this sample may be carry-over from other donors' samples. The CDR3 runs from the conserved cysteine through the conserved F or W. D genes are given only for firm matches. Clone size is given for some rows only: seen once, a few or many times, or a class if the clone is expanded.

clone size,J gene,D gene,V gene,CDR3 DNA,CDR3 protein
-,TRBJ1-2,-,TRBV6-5,TGTGCCAGCAGTTATTCAGGGGCGCCTAACTATGGCTGCACCTTT,CASSYSGAPNYGCTF
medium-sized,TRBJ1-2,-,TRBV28,TGTGCCAGCAGTTTAACCAACTATGGCTACACCTTC,CASSLTNYGYTF
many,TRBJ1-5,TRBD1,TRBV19,TGTGCCAGTAGTGTGACAGGGATTCAGCCCCAGCATTTT,CASSVTGIQPQHF
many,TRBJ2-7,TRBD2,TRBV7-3,TGTGCCAGCAGCATAGGGACTAGCGGGAGCGAGCAGTACTTC,CASSIGTSGSEQYF
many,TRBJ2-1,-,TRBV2,TGTGCCAGCAGTCCTTTAGAGAGCTCCTACAATGAGCAGTTCTTC,CASSPLESSYNEQFF
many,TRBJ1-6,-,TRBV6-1,TGTGCCAGTAATACCCGGGACCTCGATTCACCCCTCCACTTT,CASNTRDLDSPLHF
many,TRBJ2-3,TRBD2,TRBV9,TGTGCCAGTAGCGTAGCGGGGCCCACAGATACGCAGTATTTT,CASSVAGPTDTQYF
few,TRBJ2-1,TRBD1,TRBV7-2,TGTGCCAGCAGCCGGGACAGGGTTCCCAATGAGCAGTTCTTC,CASSRDRVPNEQFF
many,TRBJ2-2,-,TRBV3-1,TGTGCCAGCAGCCCTTATACTTGGACCGGGGAGCTGTTTTTT,CASSPYTWTGELFF
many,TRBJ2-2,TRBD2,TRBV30,TGTGCCTGGAGTAAGAGCGGGGATTACACCGGGGAGCTGTTTTTT,CAWSKSGDYTGELFF
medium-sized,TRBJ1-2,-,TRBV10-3,TGTGCCATCGGGGCAGAAAACTATGGCTACACCTTC,CAIGAENYGYTF
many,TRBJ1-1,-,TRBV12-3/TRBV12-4,TGTGCCAGCAGTTTAGCCACGGACACTGAAGCTTTCTTT,CASSLATDTEAFF
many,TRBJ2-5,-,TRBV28,TGTGCCAGCAGTTTAAAAGAGACCCAGTACTTC,CASSLKETQYF
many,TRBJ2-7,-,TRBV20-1,TGCAGTGCTCCGACTAGTCAATCCTACGAGCAGTACTTC,CSAPTSQSYEQYF
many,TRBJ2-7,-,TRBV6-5,TGTGCCAGCAGTTACTCGGGACACTACGAGCAGTACTTC,CASSYSGHYEQYF
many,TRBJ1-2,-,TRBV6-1,TGTGCCAGCAGCTCCTCCCGGGACATATTCGGCCGTGGCTACACCTTC,CASSSSRDIFGRGYTF
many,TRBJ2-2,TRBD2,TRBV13,TGTGCCAGCAGCGGGACTAGCGGGAGAGCTGCCGGGGAGCTGTTTTTT,CASSGTSGRAAGELFF
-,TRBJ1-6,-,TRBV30,TGTGCCTGGAGTGTATACGCGAATACGGGTCGGACCATCCATTCACCCCTCCACTTT,CAWSVYANTGRTIHSPLHF
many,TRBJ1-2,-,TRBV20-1,TGCAGTGCTAGAGATCAGAGGGTTTCTGGCTACACCTTC,CSARDQRVSGYTF
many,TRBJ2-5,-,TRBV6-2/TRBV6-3,TGTGCCAGCAGCCGACTGGGGGGCCAAGAGACCCAGTACTTC,CASSRLGGQETQYF
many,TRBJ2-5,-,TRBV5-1,TGCGCCAGCAGCTTGGTGGGGGAAGAGACCCAGTACTTC,CASSLVGEETQYF
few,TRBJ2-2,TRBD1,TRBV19,TGTGCCAGTAGTATTACAGGGGTGAACACCGGGGAGCTGTTTTTT,CASSITGVNTGELFF
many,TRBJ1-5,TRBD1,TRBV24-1,TGTGCCACCGCTACTCAGGGGGGGGCTCAGCCCCAGCATTTT,CATATQGGAQPQHF
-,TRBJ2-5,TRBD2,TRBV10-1,TGTGCCAGCAGTGATGGGCTAGCGGGAGAAGAGACCCAGTACTTC,CASSDGLAGEETQYF
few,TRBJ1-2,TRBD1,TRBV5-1,TGCGCCAGCAGATTGCGGGGACAGTCGGATGGCTACACCTTC,CASRLRGQSDGYTF
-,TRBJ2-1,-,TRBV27,TGTGCCAGCAGTTACGAAATCAGGGGCGCAGAGCGCAGCAATGAGCAGTTCTTC,CASSYEIRGAERSNEQFF
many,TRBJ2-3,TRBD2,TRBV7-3,TGTGCCAGCAGCTCACCCATAGCGGGAGCAGAAGATACGCAGTATTTT,CASSSPIAGAEDTQYF
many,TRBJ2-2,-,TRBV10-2,TGCGCCAGCAGCGCCAGGGATGGCGGGGAGCTGTTTTTT,CASSARDGGELFF
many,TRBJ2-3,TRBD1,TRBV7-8,TGTGCCAGCAGCTCCCGAAAAACCACAGGGGAACATTCGACAGATACGCAGTATTTT,CASSSRKTTGEHSTDTQYF
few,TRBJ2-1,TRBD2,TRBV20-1,TGCAGTGGGATGAAGGGACTAGACTTCAATGAGCAGTTCTTC,CSGMKGLDFNEQFF
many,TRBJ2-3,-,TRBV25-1,TGTGCCAGCAGTGACCCGCTAGGAAGGGGTGATACGCAGTATTTT,CASSDPLGRGDTQYF
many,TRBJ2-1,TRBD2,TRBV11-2,TGTGCCAGCAGCGCCCTGAAGCGGGATCCGGGTGAGCAGTTCTTC,CASSALKRDPGEQFF
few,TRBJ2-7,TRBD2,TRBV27,TGTGCCAGCAGCGAGGGACTAGCGGTAAACTACGAGCAGTACTTC,CASSEGLAVNYEQYF
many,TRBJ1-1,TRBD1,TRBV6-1,TGTGCCAGCAGTGAAATGGGGGACAGGGGCTGGTTGGGCACTGAAGCTTTCTTT,CASSEMGDRGWLGTEAFF
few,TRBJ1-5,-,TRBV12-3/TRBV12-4,TGTGCCAGCAGTTTGGTGGGGTTGGGTGGCAATCAGCCCCAGCATTTT,CASSLVGLGGNQPQHF
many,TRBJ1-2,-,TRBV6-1,TGTGCCAGCAGTGAACCCCCGTTAACAGGTGACTATGGCTACACCTTC,CASSEPPLTGDYGYTF
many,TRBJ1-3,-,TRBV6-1,TGTGCCAGCACGGCGGGAACGTTTTTTGGAAACACCATATATTTT,CASTAGTFFGNTIYF
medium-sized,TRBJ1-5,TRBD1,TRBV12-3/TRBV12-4,TGTGCCAGCAGTTTAATGGGTCAGGGGGTCAATCAGCCCCAGCATTTT,CASSLMGQGVNQPQHF
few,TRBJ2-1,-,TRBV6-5,TGTGCCAGCAGTTACGGAGGGAGGCCCCCCAGGGGTGAGCAGTTCTTC,CASSYGGRPPRGEQFF
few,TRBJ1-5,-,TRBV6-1,TGTGCCAGCAGTCAGGAGGGGTCAAATCAGCCCCAGCATTTT,CASSQEGSNQPQHF
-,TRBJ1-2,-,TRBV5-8,TGTGCCAGCAGCTTGGGGGCAGGGAGACTACATGGCTACACCTTC,CASSLGAGRLHGYTF
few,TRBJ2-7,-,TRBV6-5,TGTGCCAGCAGTTACCGGGGTTCATCCTACGAGCAGTACTTC,CASSYRGSSYEQYF
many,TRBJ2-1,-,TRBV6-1,TGTGCCAGCTGTCTACGTAAGGGGAGGGAGCAGTTCTTC,CASCLRKGREQFF
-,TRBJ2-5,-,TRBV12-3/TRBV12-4,TGTGCCAGCAGATCGGCAGGAGGAGAGACCCAGTACTTC,CASRSAGGETQYF
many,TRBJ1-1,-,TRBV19,TGTGCCAGTAGTATACGGGACTCCCGCCTTGACACTGAAGCTTTCTTT,CASSIRDSRLDTEAFF
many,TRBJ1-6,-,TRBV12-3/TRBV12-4,TGTGCCAGCAGTTTAGGGATCAATTCACCCCTCCACTTT,CASSLGINSPLHF
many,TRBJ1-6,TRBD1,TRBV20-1,TGCAGTGCTCGACCACTTACAGGGGCTCATTCACCCCTCCACTTT,CSARPLTGAHSPLHF
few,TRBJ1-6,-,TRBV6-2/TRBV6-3,TGTGCCAGCAGCCCCACAGGGATAAATTCACCCCTCCACTTT,CASSPTGINSPLHF
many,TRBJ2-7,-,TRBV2,TGTGCCAGCAGTGGGACGGGCTCCTACGAGCAGTACTTC,CASSGTGSYEQYF
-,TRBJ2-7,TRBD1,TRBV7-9,TGTGCCAGCAGTTGGGACAGGGGGGTCGAGCAGTACTTC,CASSWDRGVEQYF
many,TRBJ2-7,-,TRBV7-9,TGTGCCAGCAGCTTACAGGGAGGCAACGCGGGGCAGTACTTC,CASSLQGGNAGQYF
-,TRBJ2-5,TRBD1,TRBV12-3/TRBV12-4,TGTGCCAGCATCCCGGGACAGGGGTTAGGGGAGACCCAGTACTTC,CASIPGQGLGETQYF
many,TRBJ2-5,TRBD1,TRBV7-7,TGTGCTAGCAGCTCCAACAGGGGAAATGCGGAGACCCAGTACTTC,CASSSNRGNAETQYF